These T cell receptor beta chains were read from a single sample in a study of shared clonotypes between healthy human individuals. Libraries were prepared by immunoSEQ multiplex PCR; TCRdb keeps only in-frame clonotypes and omits some of them. The sample contains approximately 1.4 million clones, 98% of which appear only once. The sequencing input was naive CD4+ T cells sorted from blood. The receptor set was obtained from a man aged 25-45 years in good health. The CDR3 runs from the conserved cysteine through the conserved F or W. A D gene is named only where the DNA matches it firmly. Expanded clones get a size class; other rows say once, few or many, or leave the size out.

CDR3nt: TGTGCCAGCAGACCCAGCGGGAGGGCCTACAATGAGCAGTTCTTC; CDR3aa: CASRPSGRAYNEQFF; abundance: NA; d_gene: TRBD2; j_gene: TRBJ2-1; v_gene: TRBV28; len: 15
CDR3nt: TGTGCCAGCAGCTTAGCTCCAGGGTCGGACACCGGGGAGCTGTTTTTT; CDR3aa: CASSLAPGSDTGELFF; abundance: NA; d_gene: NA; j_gene: TRBJ2-2; v_gene: TRBV7-9; len: 16
CDR3nt: TGTGCCAGCTCACCACTTAAAATCGGACAGGGACGGTTCACTGAAGCTTTCTTT; CDR3aa: CASSPLKIGQGRFTEAFF; abundance: once; d_gene: TRBD1; j_gene: TRBJ1-1; v_gene: TRBV18; len: 18
CDR3nt: TGTGCCAGCAGTTTATCGACAGACTATGGCTACACCTTC; CDR3aa: CASSLSTDYGYTF; abundance: once; d_gene: NA; j_gene: TRBJ1-2; v_gene: TRBV28; len: 13
CDR3nt: TGTGCCAGCAGTGTACGCCAGGGCTTCACTGAAGCTTTCTTT; CDR3aa: CASSVRQGFTEAFF; abundance: NA; d_gene: NA; j_gene: TRBJ1-1; v_gene: TRBV2; len: 14
CDR3nt: TGTGCCAGCAGTTTCTATAGTCAGCCCCAGCATTTT; CDR3aa: CASSFYSQPQHF; abundance: NA; d_gene: NA; j_gene: TRBJ1-5; v_gene: TRBV28; len: 12
CDR3nt: TGCGCCACCCCACAGGACGGGACTGTTATCTACGAGCAGTACTTC; CDR3aa: CATPQDGTVIYEQYF; abundance: NA; d_gene: NA; j_gene: TRBJ2-7; v_gene: TRBV23-1; len: 15
CDR3nt: TGTGCCAGCAGTTACGGGACAGTGGATCCTGGGGCCAACGTCCTGACTTTC; CDR3aa: CASSYGTVDPGANVLTF; abundance: NA; d_gene: TRBD1; j_gene: TRBJ2-6; v_gene: TRBV28; len: 17
CDR3nt: TGTGCCAGCAGCGTTTTCGGGACAGGCGGAGAGACCCAGTACTTC; CDR3aa: CASSVFGTGGETQYF; abundance: NA; d_gene: TRBD1; j_gene: TRBJ2-5; v_gene: TRBV9; len: 15
CDR3nt: TGTGCCAGCCGAATAGGCCGAGCGGGATTGGAGACCCAGTACTTC; CDR3aa: CASRIGRAGLETQYF; abundance: NA; d_gene: TRBD2; j_gene: TRBJ2-5; v_gene: TRBV2; len: 15
CDR3nt: TGTGCCAGCAGCGAACAGCCTGGCAATCAGCCCCAGCATTTT; CDR3aa: CASSEQPGNQPQHF; abundance: NA; d_gene: NA; j_gene: TRBJ1-5; v_gene: TRBV7-2; len: 14
CDR3nt: TGTGCCAGCAGTTCGACCCATAGGGACAATGAGCAGTTCTTC; CDR3aa: CASSSTHRDNEQFF; abundance: NA; d_gene: NA; j_gene: TRBJ2-1; v_gene: TRBV6-5; len: 14
CDR3nt: TGTGCCAGCAGTCAACTGAACGCCGGGCCGCAAGGGACCCAGTACTTC; CDR3aa: CASSQLNAGPQGTQYF; abundance: NA; d_gene: NA; j_gene: TRBJ2-5; v_gene: TRBV7-9; len: 16
CDR3nt: TGTGCCAGCAGACTCACCCAGGGGGCGCGGGAGACCCAGTACTTC; CDR3aa: CASRLTQGARETQYF; abundance: NA; d_gene: TRBD1; j_gene: TRBJ2-5; v_gene: TRBV6-5; len: 15
CDR3nt: TGTGCCTGGAGTCCAAAGGAGACCCAGTACTTC; CDR3aa: CAWSPKETQYF; abundance: NA; d_gene: NA; j_gene: TRBJ2-5; v_gene: TRBV30; len: 11
CDR3nt: TGTGCCAGCAGCGTACAGGGTAGTACTGAAGCTTTCTTT; CDR3aa: CASSVQGSTEAFF; abundance: NA; d_gene: NA; j_gene: TRBJ1-1; v_gene: TRBV6-1; len: 13
CDR3nt: TGTGCCAGCAGCTACCGGACGGGACTCAGCTCCTACAATGAGCAGTTCTTC; CDR3aa: CASSYRTGLSSYNEQFF; abundance: NA; d_gene: NA; j_gene: TRBJ2-1; v_gene: TRBV7-8; len: 17
CDR3nt: TGTGCCAGCGGACGTTTTACTAGCGGGAGGAACACCGGGGAGCTGTTTTTT; CDR3aa: CASGRFTSGRNTGELFF; abundance: once; d_gene: TRBD2; j_gene: TRBJ2-2; v_gene: TRBV2; len: 17
CDR3nt: TGTGCCAGCAGTTCCGGGCCCCTGATGTCCGCTGAAGCTTTCTTT; CDR3aa: CASSSGPLMSAEAFF; abundance: NA; d_gene: NA; j_gene: TRBJ1-1; v_gene: TRBV28; len: 15
CDR3nt: TGTGCCAGCAGTTACTTGGCAGGAACCGGGGAGCTGTTTTTT; CDR3aa: CASSYLAGTGELFF; abundance: NA; d_gene: NA; j_gene: TRBJ2-2; v_gene: TRBV6-5; len: 14
CDR3nt: TGTGCCAGCAGCAAACGGGACCCTAGCGGGAGGAGCACAGATACGCAGTATTTT; CDR3aa: CASSKRDPSGRSTDTQYF; abundance: NA; d_gene: NA; j_gene: TRBJ2-3; v_gene: TRBV21-1; len: 18
CDR3nt: TGTGCCAGTAGTATCGCGGGAGATTTAGGTGAGCAGTTCTTC; CDR3aa: CASSIAGDLGEQFF; abundance: NA; d_gene: TRBD2; j_gene: TRBJ2-1; v_gene: TRBV19; len: 14
CDR3nt: TGTGCCAGCAGCCCAGGGACTAGCAAAGAGACCCAGTACTTC; CDR3aa: CASSPGTSKETQYF; abundance: NA; d_gene: TRBD2; j_gene: TRBJ2-5; v_gene: TRBV5-4; len: 14
CDR3nt: TGTGCCAGCAGTGAATTTGACGGGGAAATAAATGGCTACACCTTC; CDR3aa: CASSEFDGEINGYTF; abundance: NA; d_gene: NA; j_gene: TRBJ1-2; v_gene: TRBV25-1; len: 15
CDR3nt: TGTGCCAGCAGCTTGTTCCGGGACATTCCCTGCTTC; CDR3aa: CASSLFRDIPCF; abundance: NA; d_gene: NA; j_gene: TRBJ1-2; v_gene: TRBV5-4; len: 12
CDR3nt: TGTGCCAGTACAGACAGTCCCTACGAGCAGTACTTC; CDR3aa: CASTDSPYEQYF; abundance: NA; d_gene: NA; j_gene: TRBJ2-7; v_gene: TRBV28; len: 12
CDR3nt: TGCGCCAGCAGCCCGCCGGACACAGCGAACACCGGGGAGCTGTTTTTT; CDR3aa: CASSPPDTANTGELFF; abundance: NA; d_gene: NA; j_gene: TRBJ2-2; v_gene: TRBV5-1; len: 16
CDR3nt: TGTGCCAGCAGCTTTCTAGCGGGAGTCGGGCATACGCAGTATTTT; CDR3aa: CASSFLAGVGHTQYF; abundance: NA; d_gene: TRBD2; j_gene: TRBJ2-3; v_gene: TRBV14; len: 15
CDR3nt: TGTGCCAGCAGCCAAGAACAACTGGGGGTTAACTATGGCTACACCTTC; CDR3aa: CASSQEQLGVNYGYTF; abundance: NA; d_gene: NA; j_gene: TRBJ1-2; v_gene: TRBV4-2; len: 16
CDR3nt: TGTGCCAGCAGCTTTGCAGGGGGCTATGGCTACACCTTC; CDR3aa: CASSFAGGYGYTF; abundance: NA; d_gene: TRBD1; j_gene: TRBJ1-2; v_gene: TRBV5-6; len: 13
CDR3nt: TGTGCCAGCTCACCAATCAGGCCCTCTGGAAACACCATATATTTT; CDR3aa: CASSPIRPSGNTIYF; abundance: NA; d_gene: NA; j_gene: TRBJ1-3; v_gene: TRBV18; len: 15
CDR3nt: TGTGCCAGCAGCGTAGTGGTAGTTCCCTACAATGAGCAGTTCTTC; CDR3aa: CASSVVVVPYNEQFF; abundance: once; d_gene: NA; j_gene: TRBJ2-1; v_gene: TRBV9; len: 15
CDR3nt: TGTGCCAGCAGCAGGGACAGGGGCTCCTACGAGCAGTACTTC; CDR3aa: CASSRDRGSYEQYF; abundance: NA; d_gene: TRBD1; j_gene: TRBJ2-7; v_gene: TRBV11-2; len: 14
CDR3nt: TGTGCCAGCAGTGTAGTGGGACAGAGGAACACTGAAGCTTTCTTT; CDR3aa: CASSVVGQRNTEAFF; abundance: NA; d_gene: TRBD1; j_gene: TRBJ1-1; v_gene: TRBV25-1; len: 15
CDR3nt: TGTGCCAGCTCACCAAAAAGTGGGAGCAGCCCCTACGAGCAGTACTTC; CDR3aa: CASSPKSGSSPYEQYF; abundance: NA; d_gene: NA; j_gene: TRBJ2-7; v_gene: TRBV18; len: 16
CDR3nt: TGTGCCAGCAGCAAATCGGACAGGGAGGGCACTGAAGCTTTCTTT; CDR3aa: CASSKSDREGTEAFF; abundance: NA; d_gene: TRBD1; j_gene: TRBJ1-1; v_gene: TRBV11-3; len: 15
CDR3nt: TGCGCCAGCAGCCGGTCTCTAGCCAGCTCCTACGAGCAGTACTTC; CDR3aa: CASSRSLASSYEQYF; abundance: NA; d_gene: NA; j_gene: TRBJ2-7; v_gene: TRBV4-3; len: 15
CDR3nt: TGTGCCAGCAGCGGCGAAGGGGCCAATGGCTACACCTTC; CDR3aa: CASSGEGANGYTF; abundance: NA; d_gene: NA; j_gene: TRBJ1-2; v_gene: TRBV5-4; len: 13
CDR3nt: TGTGCCAGCAGTTTTACAAGCGGGAGGAGCACAGATACGCAGTATTTT; CDR3aa: CASSFTSGRSTDTQYF; abundance: NA; d_gene: TRBD2; j_gene: TRBJ2-3; v_gene: TRBV28; len: 16
CDR3nt: TGTGCCAGTAGTCCCCGACGAGGTCCTGGGTCCTACGAGCAGTACTTC; CDR3aa: CASSPRRGPGSYEQYF; abundance: NA; d_gene: NA; j_gene: TRBJ2-7; v_gene: TRBV19; len: 16
CDR3nt: TGTGCCAGCAGCTTGGGGGTATACTCCTACAATGAGCAGTTCTTC; CDR3aa: CASSLGVYSYNEQFF; abundance: NA; d_gene: NA; j_gene: TRBJ2-1; v_gene: TRBV7-2; len: 15
CDR3nt: TGTGCCAGCAGCCGGAAACAGGGTGGGGACCACGAGCAGTACTTC; CDR3aa: CASSRKQGGDHEQYF; abundance: NA; d_gene: NA; j_gene: TRBJ2-7; v_gene: TRBV5-4; len: 15
CDR3nt: TGTGCCAGCCGACAGGTTGCAACTAATGAAAAACTGTTTTTT; CDR3aa: CASRQVATNEKLFF; abundance: NA; d_gene: NA; j_gene: TRBJ1-4; v_gene: TRBV28; len: 14
CDR3nt: TGTGCCAGCAGCTCAAACAAAGGGCGGGGGGGATCCTACGAGCAGTACTTC; CDR3aa: CASSSNKGRGGSYEQYF; abundance: NA; d_gene: TRBD2; j_gene: TRBJ2-7; v_gene: TRBV7-6; len: 17
CDR3nt: TGCGCCAGCAGCTTGGCGGGGACACCAAAAGAGACCCAGTACTTC; CDR3aa: CASSLAGTPKETQYF; abundance: NA; d_gene: NA; j_gene: TRBJ2-5; v_gene: TRBV5-1; len: 15
CDR3nt: TGTGCCAGCTCACCTACAGGGGGAAGTGGCTACACCTTC; CDR3aa: CASSPTGGSGYTF; abundance: NA; d_gene: TRBD1; j_gene: TRBJ1-2; v_gene: TRBV18; len: 13
CDR3nt: TGTGCCAGCAGCTTAGTTGTGGGGGGGCGTGAGCAGTTCTTC; CDR3aa: CASSLVVGGREQFF; abundance: NA; d_gene: NA; j_gene: TRBJ2-1; v_gene: TRBV7-2; len: 14
CDR3nt: TGTGCCAGCAGCGTCTCTAGCGGGAGGGCCGCAGATACGCAGTATTTT; CDR3aa: CASSVSSGRAADTQYF; abundance: NA; d_gene: TRBD2; j_gene: TRBJ2-3; v_gene: TRBV7-2; len: 16